This T cell receptor (beta chain) was found in a study of control samples from healthy donors and cancer patients. Clones were sequenced by immunoSEQ multiplex PCR, and TCRdb holds only the in-frame ones, with some missing. The sample shows tens of thousands of clones, about 88% of them seen only once. The CDR3 consists of 12 residues. CDR1 is MDHEN, CDR2 SYDVKM, per germline. The germline V and J ends were trimmed by 6 bases and 5 bases, with 10 bases remaining between them. This TCR derives from a woman aged 55-70 years in good health. Sequenced sample: blood. The chain joins TRBV28 to TRBJ1-2; D is ambiguous. This CDR3 reads CASSPDPYGYTF. Written as DNA, the CDR3 is TGTGCCAGCAGCCCAGACCCGTATGGCTACACCTTC.